The TCR beta chain described here comes from a study of tumor and adjacent non-tumor tissue in lung cancer. Three rounds of nested PCR, following a modified ARM-PCR protocol, produced the TCRbeta library. TCRdb passed the multiplex PCR reads through MiXCR, listing each CDR3 protein once. The sample yields about 93,000 distinct CDR3 sequences, about 70% seen once. This CDR3 is built from 15 residues. The germline gives CDR1 MDHEN, CDR2 SYDVKM. V lost 1 base and J lost 3, with 12 bases in between. The template was RNA from unsorted bulk tissue. Sequenced material: lung tumor tissue. This sequence originates from a man in his 60s with non-small cell lung cancer. The chain uses TRBV28 and TRBJ1-2; D remains unclear. CDR3 sequence: CASSLYVSCDYGYTF. DNA for the CDR3: TGTGCCAGCAGTTTATATGTGTCATGCGACTATGGCTACACCTTC.